Below are 26 T cell receptor beta chains sequenced from a single sample in a study of beta chain features in type 1 diabetes. The study's findings and limits: Shortening of TCRB CDR3s, moderate but significant, appeared in all four CD4+ subsets of Type 1 diabetes patients.

Expressed TCRB transcripts were sequenced, since all the RNA that had been isolated was reverse transcribed. Method: immunoSEQ multiplex PCR; TCRdb's copy keeps in-frame clones and lacks some. The data show around 40,000 clones, about 66% seen once. The antigens for these receptors are not known. Sequenced material: Tregs from blood. These receptors came from a woman aged 18-29 years with type 1 diabetes.

This chain connects TRBV5-1 to TRBJ2-6; 10 positions agree with TRBD1. CDR3 length: 17 residues. Germline V lookup: CDR1 SGHRS, CDR2 YFSETQ. Trimming at V came to 3 bases and at J to 5 bases, leaving 8 bases not matched to a gene. The chain's CDR3 is CASSWGDRGQRANVLTF. The DNA of the CDR3 is TGCGCCAGCAGCTGGGGGGACAGGGGTCAGAGGGCCAACGTCCTGACTTTC.

The CDR3 region has the DNA TGTGCCAGCAGTTCCGACAGGGTTGGGTGGGAGCAGTACTTC. It specifies CASSSDRVGWEQYF. The chain carries TRBV27 and TRBJ2-7; 7 bases line up with TRBD1. This CDR3 comprises 14 residues. Per germline, CDR1 MNHEY and CDR2 SMNVEV (reference sequence). V was pared by 4 bases and J by 7 bases, with 10 bases of the junction left unmatched.

Only a few counts were recorded for this clone. The V gene is TRBV18, the J gene TRBJ2-7; D is perhaps TRBD1 (6 bases). With 5 bases removed from V and 2 bases from J, the gap between germline ends came to 10 bases. Germline-derived CDR1 and CDR2 are KGHSH and LQKENI. The CDR3 spans 13 residues. Written as DNA, the CDR3 is TGTGCCAGCTCAAGTCAGGGGACCTACGAGCAGTACTTC. It translates to CASSSQGTYEQYF.

The genes are TRBV14 and TRBJ2-7; weak D call: TRBD1 (6 bases). The ends were cut back, 3 bases at V and 0 bases at J, with 12 bases in the middle. There are 15 residues in the CDR3. In germline, CDR1 is SGHDN, CDR2 FVKESK. CDR3 amino acids: CASSQFDRNSYEQYF. CDR3 in DNA: TGTGCCAGCAGCCAGTTCGACAGGAACTCCTACGAGCAGTACTTC.

The chain links TRBV7-2 to TRBJ2-5; D is perhaps TRBD1 (6 bases). This CDR3 is built from 16 residues. CDR1 SGHTA and CDR2 FQGNSA come from the germline V gene. Trimming shortened V by 5 bases and J by 4 bases, and 20 bases separated the two germline ends. The CDR3 DNA sequence: TGTGCCAGCAGCCCGCGCCGAGGCAGGGGTGGAGAGACCCAGTACTTC. Amino acids: CASSPRRGRGGETQYF.

This clone occurred a few times. The CDR3: CASRQAGSYGYTF. Written as DNA, the CDR3 is TGTGCCAGCAGACAGGCCGGATCCTATGGCTACACCTTC. The rearrangement links TRBV6-4 to TRBJ1-2, with D perhaps TRBD1 (5 bases). The V end lost 6 bases, the J end lost 4 bases, and 12 bases lay between the germline ends. From germline, CDR1 is MRHNA and CDR2 SNTAGT. The length of the CDR3 is 13 residues.

Note on this clone: A read error may produce the germline difference seen at one junction end. This rearrangement joins TRBV19 to TRBJ2-1; TRBD1 aligns across 8 bases. The CDR3 is made up of 14 amino acids. CDR1 LNHDA and CDR2 SQIVND come from the germline V gene (reference sequence). The CDR3 DNA follows: TGTGCCAGTAGTGTCCGAGACAGGGGCAATAAGCAGTTCTTC. Its protein product is CASSVRDRGNKQFF.

The chain joins TRBV19 to TRBJ2-1; D not resolved. Germline CDR1 LNHDA, CDR2 SQIVND (reference sequence). V was cut by 10 bases and J by 4 bases, with 14 bases left in between. CDR3 size: 13 residues. CDR3 in amino acids: CATSVNKYNEQFF. The CDR3 coding sequence is TGTGCCACCAGCGTAAATAAATACAATGAGCAGTTCTTC.

The chain employs TRBV7-2 and TRBJ1-2, with D possibly being TRBD1 (6 bases). CDR3 length: 13 amino acids. Germline assignment: CDR1 SGHTA and CDR2 FQGNSA. V lost 6 bases, J lost 2 bases, and 10 bases lay in between. CDR3 coding DNA: TGTGCCAGCAGTCACGGACAGAACTATGGCTACACCTTC. Residues: CASSHGQNYGYTF.

The gene calls are TRBV6-6 and TRBJ2-7; possibly TRBD1 for D (5 bases). This CDR3 has 12 amino acids. Germline V lookup: CDR1 MNHNY, CDR2 SVGAGI (reference sequence). Trimming stripped 5 bases from V and 3 bases from J, with 8 bases between. The CDR3 DNA is TGTGCCAGCAGTCGTCAGGGCTACGAGCAGTACTTC. Translation: CASSRQGYEQYF.

This chain connects TRBV9 to TRBJ1-5, with TRBD1 matching 7 bases. Losses at the gene ends were 5 bases for V and 3 bases for J; bases not matched to a gene: 14. CDR3 size: 17 residues. Germline values: CDR1 SGDLS, CDR2 YYNGEE. CDR3 DNA: TGTGCCAGCAGAGCTACAGGGGACCCACTATTCAATCAGCCCCAGCATTTT. Residues: CASRATGDPLFNQPQHF.

Only a few counts were recorded for this clone. The chain combines TRBV13 with TRBJ2-1; TRBD1 is a possible D gene (6 bases). This CDR3 region has 15 residues. V lost 5 bases and J lost 1, with 12 bases in between. Germline loops: CDR1 PRHDT, CDR2 FYEKMQ (reference sequence). The CDR3 region has the DNA TGTGCCAGCAGCCCCAGACAGGCATCCTACAATGAGCAGTTCTTC. Encoded protein: CASSPRQASYNEQFF. Combining the CDR3 with reference TRBV13 and TRBJ2-1 gives the whole variable domain AAGVIQSPRHLIKEKRETATLKCYPIPRHDTVYWYQQGPGQDPQFLISFYEKMQSDKGSIPDRFSAQQFSDYHSELNMSSLELGDSALYFCASSPRQASYNEQFFGPGTRLTVL.

This clone was seen a handful of times. The chain is built from TRBV6-5 and TRBJ1-5, with TRBD1 identical over 8 bases. V dropped 5 bases and J dropped 7; count of bases not matched to a gene: 4. The CDR3 is 13 amino acids. The germline V gene encodes CDR1 MNHEY and CDR2 SVGAGI. This CDR3 is CASSETGEQPQHF. In DNA form, the CDR3 reads TGTGCCAGCAGTGAGACAGGGGAACAGCCCCAGCATTTT.

This sequence joins TRBV19 and TRBJ1-3, with D perhaps matching TRBD1 (6 bases). The V gene lost 3 bases and the J gene lost 4 bases, with 13 bases spanning the gap. Germline-derived CDR1 and CDR2 are LNHDA and SQIVND (reference sequence). This CDR3 has 15 residues. This CDR3 reads CASSIPSGAGNTIYF. Here the CDR3 DNA reads TGTGCCAGTAGTATTCCGTCAGGGGCCGGAAACACCATATATTTT.

This clone has only a few counts. The V call is TRBV5-1, the J call TRBJ2-2, with D perhaps TRBD2 (7 bases). CDR1 and CDR2 from the germline V gene are SGHRS and YFSETQ. V shed 9 bases and J shed 6 bases, with 15 bases lying between them. This CDR3 is 13 amino acids long. The CDR3 sequence is CATPRGRPGELFF. CDR3 DNA: TGCGCCACCCCGCGGGGGCGCCCCGGGGAGCTGTTTTTT.

This clone was observed a handful of times. The V gene is TRBV10-2, the J gene TRBJ2-7; D not certain. Trimming shortened V by 3 bases and J by 2 bases, and 8 bases separated the two germline ends. Per germline, CDR1 WSHSY and CDR2 SAAADI. There are 13 residues in the CDR3. Here the CDR3 DNA reads TGCGCCAGCAGTGAATCCCAGACCTACGAGCAGTACTTC. Protein: CASSESQTYEQYF.

The CDR3 reads CSVEDLRGTGELFF. CDR3 coding DNA: TGCAGCGTTGAAGATCTTCGGGGGACCGGGGAGCTGTTTTTT. V usage is TRBV29-1 and J usage is TRBJ2-2, with a weak D call TRBD2 (6 bases). The germline V and J ends were trimmed by 0 bases and 5 bases, with 10 bases remaining between them. CDR3 length equals 14 residues. The germline gives CDR1 SQVTM, CDR2 ANQGSEA.

V is TRBV29-1 and J is TRBJ2-2, with D perhaps TRBD1 (5 bases). Trimming took off 4 bases at V and 2 bases at J, with 8 bases between the two ends. This CDR3 region has 13 residues. Germline CDR1 and CDR2: SQVTM and ANQGSEA. The CDR3 is CSVGTPNTGELFF. The CDR3 region has the DNA TGCAGCGTTGGGACACCCAACACCGGGGAGCTGTTTTTT.

The chain carries TRBV7-2 and TRBJ1-4, with 10 bases fitting TRBD1. V lost 5 bases to trimming and J lost 6 bases; unmatched junction nucleotides: 6. The CDR3 length is 15 residues. The germline gives CDR1 SGHTA, CDR2 FQGNSA. The CDR3 region is CASSPFGTGDEKLFF. CDR3 nucleotide sequence: TGTGCCAGCAGCCCTTTTGGGACAGGGGATGAAAAACTGTTTTTT.

The genes are TRBV5-1 and TRBJ2-1; D is uncertain. The length of the CDR3 is 8 residues. The germline V gene encodes CDR1 SGHRS and CDR2 YFSETQ. V lost 4 bases and J lost 15, with 5 bases in between. CDR3 sequence: CASSPMFF. CDR3 DNA sequence: TGCGCCAGCAGCCCCATGTTCTTC.

The genes are TRBV11-2 and TRBJ2-7; TRBD1 matches 9 bases. Trimming removed 3 bases from V and 3 bases from J; junction bases left unmatched: 3. Per the germline V gene, CDR1 is SGHAT and CDR2 is FQNNGV. There are 14 residues in the CDR3. The chain's CDR3 is CASSLGTGSYEQYF. The CDR3 DNA is TGTGCCAGCAGCTTGGGGACAGGGAGCTACGAGCAGTACTTC.

CDR3 sequence: CASSGTAGGMYF. The CDR3 nucleotides are TGTGCCAGCAGCGGGACAGCCGGTGGGATGTACTTC. This chain links TRBV7-9 with TRBJ2-7; 7 positions agree with TRBD1. Germline V gene sequence: CDR1 SEHNR, CDR2 FQNEAQ (reference sequence). This CDR3 is 12 amino acids long. Germline trimming cut 5 bases from V and 12 bases from J; bases unmatched to any gene: 10.

This clone was seen more than once but under ten times. The J gene is TRBJ2-2, the V gene TRBV7-2; D ambiguous. Germline CDR1 SGHTA, CDR2 FQGNSA. V was shortened by 1 base and J by 8 bases, with 8 bases between the two germline ends. CDR3 size: 13 residues. CDR3 in amino acids: CASSLELEGELFF. The CDR3 DNA reads TGTGCCAGCAGCTTAGAATTAGAAGGGGAGCTGTTTTTT. Full variable domain (rest looked up from reference TRBV7-2 and TRBJ2-2): GAGVSQSPSNKVTEKGKDVELRCDPISGHTALYWYRQSLGQGLEFLIYFQGNSAPDKSGLPSDRFSAERTGGSVSTLTIQRTQQEDSAVYLCASSLELEGELFFGEGSRLTVL.

The chain carries TRBV7-2 and TRBJ1-2, with D unclear. V lost 3 bases and J 2 bases, leaving 7 bases between the germline ends. From germline, CDR1 is SGHTA and CDR2 FQGNSA. This CDR3 has 13 residues. CDR3 coding DNA: TGTGCCAGCAGCTTTGGCGGCAACTATGGCTACACCTTC. Translated, it gives CASSFGGNYGYTF.

The chain links TRBV25-1 to TRBJ2-7; possible D gene TRBD2, 5 bases. The V end lost 4 bases, the J end lost 0 bases, and 10 bases lay between the germline ends. The CDR3 is 14 amino acids. Germline V gene lookup returns CDR1 MGHDK and CDR2 SYGVNS. This CDR3 is CASSVSGVSYEQYF. The CDR3 nucleotides read TGTGCCAGCAGTGTGTCCGGGGTCTCCTACGAGCAGTACTTC.

J is TRBJ2-3 and V is TRBV5-1; D gene uncertain. CDR1 is SGHRS and CDR2 is YFSETQ in the germline V gene. This CDR3 region has 13 residues. The V and J ends lost 4 bases and 6 bases respectively, with 12 bases between them. CDR3 in amino acids: CASSIETRDTQYF. The CDR3 region has the DNA TGCGCCAGCAGCATCGAGACGAGGGATACGCAGTATTTT.